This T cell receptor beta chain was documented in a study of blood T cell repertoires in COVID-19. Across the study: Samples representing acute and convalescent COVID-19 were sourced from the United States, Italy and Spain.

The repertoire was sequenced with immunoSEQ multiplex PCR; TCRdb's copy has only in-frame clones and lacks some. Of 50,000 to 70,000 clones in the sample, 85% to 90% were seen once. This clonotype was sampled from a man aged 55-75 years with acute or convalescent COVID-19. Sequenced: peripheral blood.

In DNA form, the CDR3 reads TGTGCCAGCAGTGGTAGCAGGGTGAGCGGGGCCAACGTCCTGACTTTC. Its protein product is CASSGSRVSGANVLTF. This chain joins TRBV6-1 and TRBJ2-6, with D tentatively TRBD1 (5 bases). V dropped 4 bases and J dropped 4 bases, with 14 bases sitting between them. Germline CDR1 and CDR2: MNHNS and SASEGT. The CDR3 contains 16 residues.